This T cell receptor (beta chain) was profiled in a study of cytomegalovirus exposure and HLA in healthy donors. General study results and limits: Despite most TCR sequences being rare, some public TCRs occurred in many donors.

Primers for the PCR totalled 60 Vbeta and 13 Jbeta. Profiled with immunoSEQ multiplex PCR; TCRdb holds only in-frame clones, not every one. The sample records 180,000 or so clones, 75% to 90% being singletons. This clone has only one observation. Its specificity is unknown. The sequence was collected from a woman in her thirties in good health and CMV-seronegative. Material for sequencing was PBMCs.

For the CDR3, the DNA is TGTGCCAGCAGCCCGGAGCGTGAAAAACTGTTTTTT. Encoded protein: CASSPEREKLFF. The V gene is TRBV2, the J gene TRBJ1-4; D uncertain. The CDR3 length is 12 residues. With 6 bases removed from V and 7 bases from J, the gap between germline ends came to 9 bases. Germline values: CDR1 SNHLY, CDR2 FYNNEI. Full variable domain (remainder filled in from reference TRBV2 and TRBJ1-4): EPEVTQTPSHQVTQMGQEVILRCVPISNHLYFYWYRQILGQKVEFLVSFYNNEISEKSEIFDDQFSVERPDGSNFTLKIRSTKLEDSAMYFCASSPEREKLFFGSGTQLSVL.